Detailed here is one T cell receptor (beta chain). Its antigen is still unknown. Method: immunoSEQ multiplex PCR; TCRdb's copy keeps in-frame clones and lacks some. Counted here are roughly 48,000 clones, around 83% occurring once; the ten biggest clones make up under 1.5%. Single viable CD3+CD4+CD8-CD45RO+ cells were sorted as the memory CD4+ T cells. Germline CDR1 reads SGHNT; CDR2 reads YENEEA. The CDR3 totals 13 residues. Trimming shortened V by 3 bases and J by 4 bases, and 9 bases separated the two germline ends. The data derive from a study of memory CD4+ T cells and cytomegalovirus serostatus. Whole-study context: This sample comes from healthy Belgian adults, fewer than ten CMV seropositive, under 25 seronegative. Findings of the study overall: CD4+ memory repertoires contained about two fifths of the 164 reported CMV TCRbeta sequences.

This chain joins TRBV11-3 and TRBJ2-5, with a possible D match to TRBD1 (6 bases). The source of this sequence is an adult in good health and CMV-seropositive. Sequencing was performed on memory CD4+ T cells from blood. For the CDR3, the DNA is TGTGCCAGCAGCTTTAACAGGGCAGAGACCCAGTACTTC. Amino acids: CASSFNRAETQYF. Full variable domain (rest looked up from reference TRBV11-3 and TRBJ2-5): EAGVVQSPRYKIIEKKQPVAFWCNPISGHNTLYWYLQNLGQGPELLIRYENEEAVDDSQLPKDRFSAERLKGVDSTLKIQPAELGDSAVYLCASSFNRAETQYFGPGTRLLVL.